This TCR beta chain was recorded in a study of control samples from healthy donors and cancer patients. V shed 4 bases and J shed 3 bases, with 13 bases lying between them. CDR3 length: 14 residues. In germline, CDR1 is SGHRS, CDR2 YFSETQ. The data were produced by immunoSEQ multiplex PCR, yet TCRdb's version contains in-frame clones alone and is incomplete. The table shows 150,000 to 200,000 clones, with 94% occurring only once. The sequence was obtained from a woman under 30 in good health. Sequencing used blood. J is TRBJ1-1 and V is TRBV5-1, with D hard to call. The CDR3 region has the DNA TGCGCCAGCAGCGATCGGTATTGGGACACTGAAGCTTTCTTT. Its protein product is CASSDRYWDTEAFF.